This paragraph covers one TCR beta chain sequence. The antigen is unknown. This CDR3 comprises 12 residues. Trimming took off 3 bases at V and 1 base at J, with 3 bases between the two ends. Germline loops: CDR1 MDHEN, CDR2 SYDVKM. The entry originates in a study of shared clonotypes between healthy human individuals. Turning to the study itself: The people who gave samples were a couple of women and a few men aged 18 to 49. Overall study results and limits: Sharing of clonotypes among donors was expected to vary with sequencing depth.

DNA input for the unsorted PBMC replicate PCRs was approximately 300 ng, about 32,000 T cell genomes. Here immunoSEQ multiplex PCR was the method, and the copy in TCRdb shows in-frame clones only, minus some. Found here are 550,000 to 600,000 clones, around 77% of them singletons; the top ten hold more than 10%. Without sorting, samples used tens of millions of PBMCs for genomic DNA. Sequences were obtained from PBMCs. The source of this sequence is a woman aged 40-49 years in good health. Some clones in this sample may be carry-over from other donors' samples. This chain joins TRBV28 and TRBJ2-5, with no clear D. The DNA of the CDR3 is TGTGCCAGCAGTTTCTCCCAAGAGACCCAGTACTTC. Its protein is CASSFSQETQYF.